This TCR beta chain emerged from a study of T cells after yellow fever vaccination. Study observations and caveats: Weaker, the secondary response had a peak occurring faster, on day 5 versus 15. Overall, a small share of clonotypes was seen in both CD4 and CD8 compartments.

This clonotype was counted a few times. The antigen remains unidentified. J was trimmed by 2 bases and V by 1 base; bases with no gene match: 11. Germline loops: CDR1 SGHDT, CDR2 YYEEEE. The CDR3 length is 18 residues. Template-switching 5'RACE yielded the TCR cDNA; a universal primer site and UMIs were added in the process. TCRdb called the 5' RACE reads again in MiXCR, with one record for every CDR3 protein. The sample carries about 240,000 distinct CDR3 sequences, 6.9% recorded once. The chain is built from TRBV5-6 and TRBJ2-1; 8 nucleotides match TRBD2. Sample: CD4+ T cells sorted from PBMCs, taken 15 days after the yellow fever booster vaccination. This receptor was identified in a man younger than 40 who received the YFV17D yellow fever vaccine. Here the CDR3 DNA reads TGTGCCAGCAGCTTGACTCTAGCGGGTGGTTTACCCTACAATGAGCAGTTCTTC. Translating gives CASSLTLAGGLPYNEQFF.